Below are 22 T cell receptor beta chains sequenced from a single sample in a study of tumor and adjacent non-tumor tissue in lung cancer. A modified ARM-PCR protocol with three rounds of nested PCR amplified TCRbeta. TCRdb re-called the multiplex PCR reads with MiXCR, one entry per CDR3 protein. Of approximately 120,000 distinct CDR3 sequences detected, 75% appear once; the ten largest clones hold more than 35%. The template was RNA from unsorted bulk tissue. The specimen was lung tumor tissue. Receptor source: an older woman with non-small cell lung cancer.

The table lists this clonotype with many counts. The rearrangement links TRBV6-2 or TRBV6-3 to TRBJ2-5; D call uncertain. Trimming removed 5 bases at V and 2 bases at J, with 9 bases between. Per the germline V gene, CDR1 is MNHEY and CDR2 is SVGEGT. The CDR3 contains 13 residues. In nucleotides, the CDR3 is TGTGCCAGCAGTATCGTTGGGCAAGAGACCCAGTACTTC. Translating it yields CASSIVGQETQYF.

This clonotype was seen once. Germline is not matched at one junction end, which may reflect a read error. This rearrangement joins TRBV20-1 to TRBJ2-1, with D perhaps being TRBD1 or TRBD2 (6 bases each). The germline V gene has CDR1 DFQATT and CDR2 SNEGSKA (reference sequence). CDR3 length: 16 amino acids. CDR3 loop: CSSRLQGGPSYNEQFF. In nucleotides, the CDR3 is TGCAGTTCTAGACTCCAAGGGGGGCCATCCTACAATGAGCAGTTCTTC.

This clonotype was seen once. This CDR3 is CASNHQGNADTQYF. The CDR3 DNA reads as TGTGCCAGCAATCACCAGGGGAACGCAGATACGCAGTATTTT. The chain combines TRBV6-2 or TRBV6-3 with TRBJ2-3, with D perhaps TRBD1 (6 bases). Germline-derived CDR1 and CDR2 are MNHEY and SVGEGT. The CDR3 has 14 residues. Trimming stripped 7 bases from V and 4 bases from J, with 15 bases between.

As to this clonotype: A read error may produce the germline difference seen at one junction end. V gene TRBV28 combines with J gene TRBJ2-2, with D hard to call. This CDR3 has 15 residues. Germline loops: CDR1 MDHEN, CDR2 SYDVKM. CDR3 sequence reads: CVSSSPGPRVGELFF. CDR3 bases: TGTGTCAGCAGCTCACCCGGGCCCCGAGTAGGGGAGCTGTTTTTT.

Turning to this clonotype: A much larger clone sits a single nucleotide away, making a read error possible. The rearrangement links TRBV29-1 to TRBJ2-7; 10 bases are a match to TRBD2. With 8 bases clipped from V and 0 bases from J, the junction kept 7 bases outside the gene matches. CDR1 and CDR2 (germline): SQVTM, ANQGSEA. This CDR3 is built from 14 residues. The CDR3 coding sequence is TGCAGCATAGCCGGGACTAGCGACTCCTACGAGCAGTACTTC. Its protein is CSIAGTSDSYEQYF.

This clonotype was seen only a few times. One end of the junction is discordant with germline, which a read error may explain. The chain employs TRBV7-8 and TRBJ1-2, with D hard to call. The germline CDR1 and CDR2 sequences are SGHVS and FQNEAQ. The CDR3 spans 12 residues. This CDR3 is CASSLSSLGHTF. CDR3 nucleotides: TGTGCCAGCAGCTTAAGCAGCCTTGGCCACACCTTC.

Regarding this clonotype: Germline and junction disagree at one end, which may indicate a read error. The rearrangement uses TRBV6-2 or TRBV6-3 and TRBJ1-6; D gene uncertain. The CDR3 consists of 14 residues. The germline V gene has CDR1 MNHEY and CDR2 SVGEGT. Written as DNA, the CDR3 is TGTGCCAGCAGTTACAGTAGAGTTGATTCACCTCTCCACTTT. Protein sequence: CASSYSRVDSPLHF.

About this clonotype itself: A much more abundant neighbour one base away suggests this may be a read error. The J gene is TRBJ2-1, the V gene TRBV4-1; D remains unclear. The CDR3 has 15 amino acids. The V end lost 1 base, the J end lost 2 bases, and 9 bases lay between the germline ends. Germline loops: CDR1 MGHRA, CDR2 YSYEKL. The CDR3, as DNA: TGCGCCAGCAGCCAAGTGGGCGTCGCCTACAATGAGCAGTTCTTC. Protein product: CASSQVGVAYNEQFF.

V is TRBV28 and J is TRBJ2-3; D perhaps matches TRBD2 (5 bases). Germline V CDR1 and CDR2: MDHEN, SYDVKM. Trimming removed 7 bases from V and 10 bases from J, with 12 bases in between. CDR3 length equals 11 residues. CDR3 in amino acids: CASNTSWAQYF. The CDR3 DNA follows: TGTGCCAGCAATACTAGTTGGGCGCAGTATTTT.

This clonotype has at least ten counts. The chain links TRBV28 to TRBJ2-7; the match to TRBD1 covers 8 bases. The CDR3 is 14 amino acids. CDR1 and CDR2 from the germline V gene are MDHEN and SYDVKM. J lost 1 base, V lost 5 bases, and 4 bases had no gene match. The CDR3 sequence is CASSIGQGSYEQYF. The CDR3 nucleotides are TGTGCCAGCAGTATAGGACAGGGTTCCTACGAGCAGTACTTC. The full variable domain, completed using reference TRBV28 and TRBJ2-7, is DVKVTQSSRYLVKRTGEKVFLECVQDMDHENMFWYRQDPGLGLRLIYFSYDVKMKEKGDIPEGYSVSREKKERFSLILESASTNQTSMYLCASSIGQGSYEQYFGPGTRLTVT.

As to this clonotype: At one boundary the junction diverges from the germline segment, which might be a read error. DNA for the CDR3: TGCAACGTTGAAACGCCTAGCAGGAGGGCCCCAGATACGCAGTATTTT. This codes for CNVETPSRRAPDTQYF. The rearrangement links TRBV29-1 to TRBJ2-3, with a possible D match to TRBD2 (6 bases). The CDR3 runs 16 residues. Germline V gene data show CDR1 as SQVTM and CDR2 as ANQGSEA.

This clonotype was picked up a small number of times. J is TRBJ2-7 and V is TRBV6-6, with 7 bases that match TRBD1. This CDR3 spans 12 amino acids. Unmatched junction bases numbered 3, after V lost 6 bases and J lost 4 bases. Germline lookup yields CDR1 MNHNY and CDR2 SVGAGI (reference sequence). The CDR3 reads CASSNRGYEQYF. CDR3 nucleotides: TGTGCCAGCAGCAACAGGGGTTACGAGCAGTACTTC.

The chain links TRBV7-2 to TRBJ2-5; tentatively, D is TRBD1 (6 bases). Per the germline V gene, CDR1 is SGHTA and CDR2 is FQGNSA. CDR3 length: 16 amino acids. V lost 1 base, J lost 7 bases, and 19 bases lay in between. This CDR3 is CASSLVEGVPIGTQYF. The CDR3 DNA follows: TGTGCCAGCAGCTTAGTCGAGGGGGTACCCATTGGGACCCAGTACTTC.

Turning to this clonotype: One end of the junction fails to match germline, which may point to a read error. The V call is TRBV6-4, the J call TRBJ2-1; 8 bases are shared with TRBD2. This CDR3 has 15 residues. The V gene's germline CDR1 is MRHNA and CDR2 SNTAGT. The chain's CDR3 is CARSDSAGALDGQFF. The CDR3 DNA is TGTGCCAGAAGTGATTCAGCGGGGGCCCTCGATGGGCAGTTCTTC.

About this clonotype: A junction end diverges from the germline sequence, so it may reflect a read error. V gene TRBV6-6 combines with J gene TRBJ2-3, with D maybe TRBD1 (5 bases). The CDR3 consists of 16 residues. From germline, CDR1 is MNHNY and CDR2 SVGAGI (reference sequence). CDR3 region: CASSYSNRFRTDRQYF. The CDR3 DNA is TGTGCCAGCAGTTACTCTAACAGGTTTCGTACAGATAGGCAGTATTTT.

With respect to this clonotype: Here the CDR3 omits its conserved ending phenylalanine or tryptophan, so a read error is the likely source. V gene TRBV20-1 combines with J gene TRBJ2-5, with TRBD1 identical over 8 bases. This CDR3 comprises 15 residues. Germline CDR1 DFQATT, CDR2 SNEGSKA (reference sequence). The CDR3, as DNA: TGCAGTGCTTCCCACCAACAGGGGGTGGGAGAGACTCAGTACCTC. Translation: CSASHQQGVGETQYL.

The table lists this clonotype with many counts. The rearrangement links TRBV28 to TRBJ2-1, with D perhaps TRBD1 (6 bases). V was cut by 10 bases and J by 0 bases, with 19 bases left in between. The CDR3 runs 16 residues. The germline CDR1 and CDR2 sequences are MDHEN and SYDVKM. As DNA, the CDR3 is TGTGCCACGTGGGGGCAGGGTGAAAGCTCCTACAATGAGCAGTTCTTC. Its protein product is CATWGQGESSYNEQFF.

Concerning this clonotype: An end of the junction does not agree with germline; a read error may underlie this. The V gene is TRBV11-3, the J gene TRBJ2-5; unclear D gene. This CDR3 is built from 11 residues. Germline lookup yields CDR1 SGHNT and CDR2 YENEEA. CDR3: CPSSLSESQYF. CDR3 bases: TGTCCCAGCAGCTTATCGGAGAGCCAGTACTTC. The full variable domain, in which reference TRBV11-3 and TRBJ2-5 provide the parts outside the CDR3, is EAGVVQSPRYKIIEKKQPVAFWCNPISGHNTLYWYLQNLGQGPELLIRYENEEAVDDSQLPKDRFSAERLKGVDSTLKIQPAELGDSAVYLCPSSLSESQYFGPGTRLLVL.

This clonotype has ten or more counts. The V gene is TRBV20-1, the J gene TRBJ1-2; D unclear. CDR3 size: 14 residues. Deletions cut 0 bases from V and 6 bases from J, with 14 bases between. Germline loops: CDR1 DFQATT, CDR2 SNEGSKA (reference sequence). The CDR3 bases are TGCAGTGCTAGAGACCCACCGAGCAACCATGGCTACACCTTC. Amino acid sequence: CSARDPPSNHGYTF.

The chain employs TRBV5-6 and TRBJ2-2; D is tentatively TRBD1 or TRBD2 (5 bases each). Germline V gene lookup returns CDR1 SGHDT and CDR2 YYEEEE. CDR3 length: 14 residues. This chain's CDR3 is CVSSLGEYTGELFF. CDR3 in DNA: TGTGTCAGTAGCTTGGGGGAGTACACCGGGGAGCTGTTTTTT.

On this clonotype: The final CDR3 position lacks the conserved phenylalanine or tryptophan, pointing to a likely read error. The chain recombines TRBV11-3 with TRBJ1-1; D is ambiguous. Deletions cut 0 bases from V and 8 bases from J, with 16 bases between. The CDR3 is 15 amino acids. CDR1 and CDR2 from the germline V gene are SGHNT and YENEEA. The chain's CDR3 is CASSLDSMRGTEAFL. CDR3 coding DNA: TGTGCCAGCAGCTTAGATTCGATGAGAGGCACCGAAGCTTTCCTT.

Worth noting for this clonotype: A read error may explain this, as a much larger clone is one base away. This chain connects TRBV6-5 to TRBJ1-1, with D possibly being TRBD1 (5 bases). This CDR3 contains 14 residues. In germline, CDR1 is MNHEY, CDR2 SVGAGI. Trimming shortened V by 6 bases and J by 8 bases, and 19 bases separated the two germline ends. CDR3 nucleotides: TGTGCCAGCAGAAATATTAACCTGGACAAAGAAGCTTTCTTT. It encodes CASRNINLDKEAFF.